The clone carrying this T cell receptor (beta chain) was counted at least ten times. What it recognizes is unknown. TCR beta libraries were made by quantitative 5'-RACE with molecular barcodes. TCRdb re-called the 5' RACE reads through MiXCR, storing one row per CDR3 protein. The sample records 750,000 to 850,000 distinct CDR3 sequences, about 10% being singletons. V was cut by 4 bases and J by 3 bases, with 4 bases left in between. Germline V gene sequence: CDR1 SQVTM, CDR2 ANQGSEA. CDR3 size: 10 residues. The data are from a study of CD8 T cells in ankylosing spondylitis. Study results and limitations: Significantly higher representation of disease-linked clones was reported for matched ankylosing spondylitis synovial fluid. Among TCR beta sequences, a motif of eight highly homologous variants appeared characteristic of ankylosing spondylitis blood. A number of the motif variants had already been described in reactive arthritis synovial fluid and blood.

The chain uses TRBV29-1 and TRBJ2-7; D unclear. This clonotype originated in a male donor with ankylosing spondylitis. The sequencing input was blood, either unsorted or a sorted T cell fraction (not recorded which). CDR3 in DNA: TGCAGCGTTGTCTTCTACGAGCAGTACTTC. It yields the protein CSVVFYEQYF.